Listed below are T cell receptor beta chains from one sample, sequenced in a study of multiple sclerosis patients with progressive multifocal leukoencephalopathy. The repertoire was sequenced with immunoSEQ multiplex PCR; TCRdb's copy has only in-frame clones and lacks some. The data hold about 30,000 clones, with roughly 92% observed a single time. Input material: PBMCs. The source is a man aged 30 to 39 with multiple sclerosis. The CDR3 runs from the conserved cysteine through the conserved F or W. The D gene is left open where the match is weak. For some rows the clone size is stated as once, few or many, or as a class when expanded; others skip it.

d_call j_call clone_size v_call cdr3_nt cdr3_aa
. TRBJ2-7 . TRBV4-1 TGCGCCAGCAGCCAGGATACAGGCCATACAACCTACGAGCAGTACTTC CASSQDTGHTTYEQYF
TRBD2 TRBJ2-4 . TRBV5-1 TGCGCCAGCAGCTCGGGACTATCTAGCATTCAGTACTTC CASSSGLSSIQYF
. TRBJ1-1 . TRBV27 TGTGCCAGCAGTCCCGGGGGGATCACTGAAGCTTTCTTT CASSPGGITEAFF
TRBD2 TRBJ2-3 . TRBV9 TGTGCCAGCGGACTACCAAACCTAGCGGGAGGCGGAGATACGCAGTATTTT CASGLPNLAGGGDTQYF
TRBD1 TRBJ2-3 . TRBV19 TGTGCCAGTAGCCGGACAGGGATGAACACGCAGTATTTT CASSRTGMNTQYF
TRBD1 TRBJ1-2 . TRBV5-1 TGCGCCAGCAGCTTGTCCAGGGGGCAAGGTTATGGCTACACCTTC CASSLSRGQGYGYTF
. TRBJ1-2 . TRBV11-2 TGTGCCAGCAGCTTAGAGGTAGCTGGCTACACCTTC CASSLEVAGYTF
TRBD1 TRBJ2-1 . TRBV18 TGTGCCAGCTCGTCCGGGACAGGGACCCACAATGAGCAGTTCTTC CASSSGTGTHNEQFF
. TRBJ2-5 . TRBV6-1 TGTGCCAGCCTCTTGGGGGGCCTCCAAGAGACCCAGTACTTC CASLLGGLQETQYF
TRBD2 TRBJ2-7 . TRBV7-2 TGTGCTAGCAGCTTAGCTTGGCCGGAACTGACTAGCGCAAGATACGAGCAGTACTTC CASSLAWPELTSARYEQYF
. TRBJ1-5 . TRBV7-2 TGTGCCAGCAGCTTAGGGCTAGACAATCAGCCCCAGCATTTT CASSLGLDNQPQHF
TRBD2 TRBJ2-1 . TRBV5-4 TGTGCCAGCAGCCCCCTAGCGGGAGCATTCAATGAGCAGTTCTTC CASSPLAGAFNEQFF
TRBD1 TRBJ2-1 . TRBV29-1 TGCAGCGTTCTTCTCCAGGGGGCCGAGGATGAGCAGTTCTTC CSVLLQGAEDEQFF
TRBD1 TRBJ1-1 . TRBV18 TGTGCCAGCTCACCGTCGGACAGGGCGAGGATCACTGAAGCTTTCTTT CASSPSDRARITEAFF
. TRBJ1-1 . TRBV19 TGTGCCAGTAGTATCCTAGTCAGTCCTGAAGCTTTCTTT CASSILVSPEAFF
TRBD2 TRBJ2-1 . TRBV15 TGTGCCACCAGCAGAGATCTAGCGGGAGGGTACAATGAGCAGTTCTTC CATSRDLAGGYNEQFF
. TRBJ1-5 . TRBV27 TGTGCCAGCAGTACTTCAGGGTTGTGGGAGGATCCCCAGCATTTT CASSTSGLWEDPQHF
TRBD1 TRBJ2-5 . TRBV6-5 TGTGCCAGTCGGTCAGGGGGATCGGAGACCCAGTACTTC CASRSGGSETQYF
TRBD1 TRBJ2-1 . TRBV9 TGTGCCAGCAGCGTCCGGGACAGGGGGCTGTGGAATGAGCAGTTCTTC CASSVRDRGLWNEQFF
. TRBJ2-3 . TRBV2 TGTGCCCTCGGCAAGGGTGTAAATACGCAGTATTTT CALGKGVNTQYF
. TRBJ1-1 . TRBV19 TGTGCCAGTAGTACGGGGACGGTGAACACTGAAGCTTTCTTT CASSTGTVNTEAFF
TRBD1 TRBJ1-6 . TRBV2 TGTGCCAGCAGTATCGGACAGGCAAGGAGTTCACCCCTCCACTTT CASSIGQARSSPLHF
TRBD1 TRBJ1-5 once TRBV10-3 TGTGCCATCAGTGACCACAGGGGGCCTGGCAATCAGCCCCAGCATTTT CAISDHRGPGNQPQHF
. TRBJ2-3 . TRBV19 TGTGCCAGTAGTGTACAGGGAACCATCACAGATACGCAGTATTTT CASSVQGTITDTQYF
TRBD2 TRBJ2-3 . TRBV10-3 TGTGCCATCAGTGGAGCGGATCTAGCGGGAGCTAGCACAGATACGCAGTATTTT CAISGADLAGASTDTQYF
. TRBJ2-5 once TRBV15 TGTGCCACCAGCAGAGAGGGGGCGGGGAGTGAGACCCAGTACTTC CATSREGAGSETQYF
. TRBJ1-1 . TRBV7-6 TGTGCCAGCAGCTTAGCGAGAGGGGTCACTGAAGCTTTCTTT CASSLARGVTEAFF
. TRBJ2-7 . TRBV5-4 TGTGCCAGCAGCCCGGCCGGGCCAGAAGGGGAGCAGTACTTC CASSPAGPEGEQYF
TRBD1 TRBJ1-5 . TRBV4-2 TGTGCCAGCAGCCAAGACCCCGGACAGGGGCAGCCCCAGCATTTT CASSQDPGQGQPQHF
. TRBJ1-1 few TRBV5-4 TGTGCCAGCAGCTCCTCAGTGGGGGACACTGAAGCTTTCTTT CASSSSVGDTEAFF
TRBD1 TRBJ1-2 . TRBV7-9 TGTGCCAGCAGCTTAGCGGCAGGGGGCGTTATAAACTATGGCTACACCTTC CASSLAAGGVINYGYTF
. TRBJ2-7 . TRBV19 TGTGCCAGTAGTATAGCGTCCAGGGCTTACGAGCAGTACTTC CASSIASRAYEQYF
. TRBJ1-5 . TRBV6-5 TGTGCCAGCAGCTTGACATCCTATAGCAATCAGCCCCAGCATTTT CASSLTSYSNQPQHF
TRBD2 TRBJ2-3 . TRBV9 TGTGCCAGCAGTTCAGGACTAGCGGGCTACACAGATACGCAGTATTTT CASSSGLAGYTDTQYF
. TRBJ2-5 . TRBV29-1 TGCAGCGTTACGGAGTTGCAAGAGACCCAGTACTTC CSVTELQETQYF
. TRBJ1-1 once TRBV30 TGTGCCTGGAGCGGGGACACTGAAGCTTTCTTT CAWSGDTEAFF
. TRBJ1-1 . TRBV19 TGTGCCAGTAGTTTGACAGGCATGAACACTGAAGCTTTCTTT CASSLTGMNTEAFF
. TRBJ2-1 . TRBV6-5 TGTGCCAGCAGTAGAACCGACGCAGGGCAGGAGCAGTTCTTC CASSRTDAGQEQFF
TRBD1 TRBJ2-1 . TRBV5-6 TGTGCCAGCAGCTACACAGGGGGCCCAGCGACGAGTGAGCAGTTCTTC CASSYTGGPATSEQFF
. TRBJ2-7 . TRBV27 TGTGCCAGCAGTTTGACTAGATCCTACGAGCAGTACTTC CASSLTRSYEQYF
. TRBJ1-2 . TRBV2 TGTGCCAGCAGTGGATTGAGAACAGGGATAGGGTATGGCTACACCTTC CASSGLRTGIGYGYTF
. TRBJ2-7 . TRBV7-8 TGTGCCAGCAGCCCCGTTGGAGCGTTGCGTGGCGAGCAGTACTTC CASSPVGALRGEQYF
. TRBJ1-2 . TRBV5-1 TGCGCCAGCAGCTTCGGGTGGAGCTATGGCTACACCTTC CASSFGWSYGYTF
. TRBJ1-2 . TRBV11-3 TGTGCCAGCAGCTCCAATAAAAACCGGGACACCCAAACCTATGGCTACACCTTC CASSSNKNRDTQTYGYTF
. TRBJ2-1 . TRBV9 TGTGCCAGCAGCGGAGGGACGAATGAGCAGTTCTTC CASSGGTNEQFF